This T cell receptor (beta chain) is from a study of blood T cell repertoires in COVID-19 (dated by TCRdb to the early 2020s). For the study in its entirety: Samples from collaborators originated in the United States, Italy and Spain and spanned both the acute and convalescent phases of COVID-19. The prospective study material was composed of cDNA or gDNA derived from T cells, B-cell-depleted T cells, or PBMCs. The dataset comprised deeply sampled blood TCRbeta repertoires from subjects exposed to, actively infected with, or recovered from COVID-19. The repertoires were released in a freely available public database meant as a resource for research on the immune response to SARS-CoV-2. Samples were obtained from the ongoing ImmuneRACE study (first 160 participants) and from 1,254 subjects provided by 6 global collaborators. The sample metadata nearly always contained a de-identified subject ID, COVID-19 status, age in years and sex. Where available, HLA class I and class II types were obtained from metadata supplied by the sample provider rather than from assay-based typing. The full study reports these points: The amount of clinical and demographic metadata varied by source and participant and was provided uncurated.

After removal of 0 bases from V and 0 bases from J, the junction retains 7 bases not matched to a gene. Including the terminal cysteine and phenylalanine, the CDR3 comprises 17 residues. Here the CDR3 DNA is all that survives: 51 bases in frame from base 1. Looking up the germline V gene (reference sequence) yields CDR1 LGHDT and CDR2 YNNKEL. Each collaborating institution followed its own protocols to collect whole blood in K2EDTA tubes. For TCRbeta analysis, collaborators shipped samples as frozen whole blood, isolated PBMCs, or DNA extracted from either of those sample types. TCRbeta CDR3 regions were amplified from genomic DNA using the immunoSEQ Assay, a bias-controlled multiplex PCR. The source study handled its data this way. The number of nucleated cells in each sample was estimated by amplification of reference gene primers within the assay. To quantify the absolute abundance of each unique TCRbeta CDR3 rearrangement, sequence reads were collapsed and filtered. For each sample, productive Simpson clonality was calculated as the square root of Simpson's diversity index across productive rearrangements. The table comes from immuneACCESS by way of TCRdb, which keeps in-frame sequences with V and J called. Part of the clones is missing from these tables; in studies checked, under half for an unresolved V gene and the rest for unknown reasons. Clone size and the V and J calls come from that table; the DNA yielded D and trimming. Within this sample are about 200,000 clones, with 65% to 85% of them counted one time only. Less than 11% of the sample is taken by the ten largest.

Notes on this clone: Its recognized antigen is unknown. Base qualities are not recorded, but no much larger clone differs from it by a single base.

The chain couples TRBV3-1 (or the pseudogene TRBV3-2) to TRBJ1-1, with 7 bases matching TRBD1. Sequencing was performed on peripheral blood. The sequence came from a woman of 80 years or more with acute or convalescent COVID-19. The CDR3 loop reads CASSQDRDRAMNTEAFF. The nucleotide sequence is TGTGCCAGCAGCCAAGATCGAGACAGGGCTATGAACACTGAAGCTTTCTTT.